Following are 11 T cell receptor beta chains from one sample sequenced in a study of cytomegalovirus exposure and HLA in healthy donors. Primers for the PCR totalled 60 Vbeta and 13 Jbeta. The assay was immunoSEQ multiplex PCR, and TCRdb's table has in-frame clones only and misses some. The sample includes some 42,000 clones. Sequenced input: PBMCs. Every receptor here comes from a man aged 30 to 45 in good health and CMV-seronegative.

The V call is TRBV30, the J call TRBJ1-2; possible D gene TRBD1, 6 bases. Germline V gives CDR1 GTSNPN, CDR2 SVGIG (reference sequence). CDR3 size: 14 residues. The ends were cut back, 5 bases at V and 2 bases at J, with 15 bases in the middle. The CDR3 loop reads CAWGLSQGNYGYTF. CDR3 nucleotide sequence: TGTGCCTGGGGACTTTCACAGGGAAACTATGGCTACACCTTC.

This chain uses TRBV27 with TRBJ2-7, with 9 bases identical to TRBD1. The CDR3 covers 13 residues. V lost 6 bases, J lost 4 bases, and 4 bases stayed unmatched. In germline, CDR1 is MNHEY, CDR2 SMNVEV (reference sequence). CDR3 loop: CASSGQGNYEQYF. The CDR3 DNA reads TGTGCCAGCAGCGGACAGGGGAATTACGAGCAGTACTTC.

This chain links TRBV7-2 with TRBJ2-3; 9 nucleotides match TRBD2. Losses at the gene ends were 0 bases for V and 4 bases for J; bases not matched to a gene: 8. CDR3 size: 17 residues. Germline V gives CDR1 SGHTA, CDR2 FQGNSA. The CDR3 coding sequence is TGTGCCAGCAGCTTAGCTTCAGCGGGAGGAGGGGCAGATACGCAGTATTTT. It encodes CASSLASAGGGADTQYF.

This chain connects TRBV7-2 to TRBJ2-1; the D gene is possibly TRBD1 (5 bases). Per germline, CDR1 SGHTA and CDR2 FQGNSA. Between the trimmed V and J ends, which lost 6 bases and 0 bases, there was a span of 15 bases. The CDR3 totals 16 residues. CDR3 sequence: CASRSDSPTSYNEQFF. As DNA, the CDR3 is TGTGCCAGCAGGTCCGACAGCCCAACCTCCTACAATGAGCAGTTCTTC.

V is TRBV6-5 and J is TRBJ1-2; the match to TRBD1 covers 7 bases. In germline, CDR1 is MNHEY, CDR2 SVGAGI. The CDR3 covers 13 residues. The junction had 5 bases not matched to a gene; V was cut back by 6 bases and J by 4 bases. The CDR3 sequence: CASSGQVGYGYTF. The CDR3 bases are TGTGCCAGCAGCGGACAGGTTGGCTATGGCTACACCTTC.

J is TRBJ1-1 and V is TRBV29-1; D is uncertain. The V end was cut by 5 bases, the J end by 4 bases, with 17 bases between. Germline V gives CDR1 SQVTM, CDR2 ANQGSEA. This CDR3 contains 14 residues. The CDR3 reads CSVPGRDRSTEAFF. The CDR3 DNA reads TGCAGCGTTCCGGGCCGGGATCGGAGCACTGAAGCTTTCTTT.

The chain links TRBV7-9 to TRBJ2-5; 8 bases agree with TRBD2. The CDR3 contains 18 residues. In germline, CDR1 is SEHNR, CDR2 FQNEAQ (reference sequence). V trimming: 3 bases; J trimming: 6 bases; junction bases outside the gene matches: 18. CDR3 sequence: CASSFGTLGTRGEKTQYF. The CDR3 region has the DNA TGTGCCAGCAGCTTCGGGACGCTTGGGACTAGAGGGGAAAAGACCCAGTACTTC.

The rearrangement uses TRBV5-4 and TRBJ2-5; 10 bases agree with TRBD2. Germline V lookup: CDR1 SGHNT, CDR2 YYREEE (reference sequence). The CDR3 covers 15 residues. V lost 3 bases, J lost 4 bases, and 6 bases stayed unmatched. The CDR3 coding sequence is TGTGCCAGCAGCTCTACTAGCGGGACGGCAGAGACCCAGTACTTC. This translates into CASSSTSGTAETQYF.

This sequence joins TRBV7-6 and TRBJ2-2; TRBD2 matches 7 bases. The J segment lost 0 bases and the V segment lost 0 bases, leaving 10 bases of the junction unmatched. The CDR3 runs 19 residues. Germline-derived CDR1 and CDR2 are SGHVS and FNYEAQ. DNA of the CDR3: TGTGCCAGCAGCTTAGCCCCGGGTGGTCTAGCGGCGAACACCGGGGAGCTGTTTTTT. Translation: CASSLAPGGLAANTGELFF.

V gene TRBV5-1 combines with J gene TRBJ1-6; D may be TRBD1 (5 bases). Germline loops: CDR1 SGHRS, CDR2 YFSETQ. V was trimmed by 0 bases and J by 9 bases, leaving 10 bases between them. There are 14 residues in the CDR3. In nucleotides, the CDR3 is TGCGCCAGCAGCTTGGCAGGGTTTGGTTCACCCCTCCACTTT. Translating gives CASSLAGFGSPLHF. Looking up the rest from reference TRBV5-1 and TRBJ1-6 gives the full variable domain: KAGVTQTPRYLIKTRGQQVTLSCSPISGHRSVSWYQQTPGQGLQFLFEYFSETQRNKGNFPGRFSGRQFSNSRSEMNVSTLELGDSALYLCASSLAGFGSPLHFGNGTRLTVT.

The rearrangement links TRBV30 to TRBJ2-7; a weak D match, TRBD1 (6 bases). V was trimmed by 0 bases and J by 1 base, leaving 7 bases between them. The CDR3 contains 13 residues. Per the germline V gene, CDR1 is GTSNPN and CDR2 is SVGIG (reference sequence). The CDR3 DNA reads TGTGCCTGGAGTGTACAGGGTTCCTACGAGCAGTACTTC. Protein product: CAWSVQGSYEQYF.